Each of the 6 T cell receptor beta chains below was sequenced from the same sample in a study of T cell changes during pregnancy in multiple sclerosis. The data were produced by immunoSEQ multiplex PCR, yet TCRdb's version contains in-frame clones alone and is incomplete. Of 110,000 or so clones in the sample, 85% to 95% were seen once. The source material was peripheral blood, sampled before pregnancy. These receptors were obtained from a female donor with multiple sclerosis, enrolled in a pregnancy study.

The V call is TRBV27, the J call TRBJ1-1; perhaps TRBD1 as D (5 bases). V lost 3 bases to trimming and J lost 1 base, with 9 bases between them. This CDR3 comprises 14 residues. The V gene's germline CDR1 is MNHEY and CDR2 SMNVEV (reference sequence). CDR3 loop: CASSFDSANTEAFF. CDR3 DNA: TGTGCCAGCAGTTTTGACAGCGCGAACACTGAAGCTTTCTTT.

The V gene is TRBV5-4, the J gene TRBJ2-7, with a possible D match to TRBD1 (7 bases). Germline V lookup: CDR1 SGHNT, CDR2 YYREEE (reference sequence). The V end was cut by 4 bases, the J end by 7 bases, with 18 bases between. This CDR3 has 14 amino acids. CDR3 residues: CASSPGRAGGEQYF. CDR3 DNA sequence: TGTGCCAGCAGCCCCGGCCGGGCAGGGGGGGAGCAGTACTTC.

This chain joins TRBV5-1 and TRBJ1-2; a weak D match, TRBD1 (6 bases). The V end was cut by 0 bases, the J end by 2 bases, with 14 bases between. The CDR3 is 16 amino acids. Germline V gene lookup returns CDR1 SGHRS and CDR2 YFSETQ. As DNA, the CDR3 is TGCGCCAGCAGCTTGGCCTCAGGGGCTGAAAACTATGGCTACACCTTC. It translates to CASSLASGAENYGYTF. Variable domain in full (rest from reference TRBV5-1 and TRBJ1-2): KAGVTQTPRYLIKTRGQQVTLSCSPISGHRSVSWYQQTPGQGLQFLFEYFSETQRNKGNFPGRFSGRQFSNSRSEMNVSTLELGDSALYLCASSLASGAENYGYTFGSGTRLTVV.

The chain links TRBV5-1 to TRBJ2-5, with D perhaps matching TRBD2 (6 bases). This CDR3 has 14 residues. Germline CDR1 is SGHRS and CDR2 is YFSETQ. V lost 4 bases and J lost 5, with 15 bases in between. The CDR3 coding sequence is TGCGCCAGCAGCAGGGACTCCCCGGGGGAGACCCAGTACTTC. It yields the protein CASSRDSPGETQYF.

V and J are TRBV15 and TRBJ1-5; D is undetermined. Germline CDR1 LNHNV, CDR2 YYDKDF (reference sequence). This CDR3 comprises 15 residues. Trimming removed 0 bases from V and 11 bases from J, with 17 bases in between. The CDR3 region is CATSRDAEGPRTQHF. CDR3 bases: TGTGCCACCAGCAGAGATGCGGAAGGTCCTCGGACCCAGCATTTT. The whole variable domain, filled in from reference TRBV15 and TRBJ1-5, reads DAMVIQNPRYQVTQFGKPVTLSCSQTLNHNVMYWYQQKSSQAPKLLFHYYDKDFNNEADTPDNFQSRRPNTSFCFLDIRSPGLGDTAMYLCATSRDAEGPRTQHFGDGTRLSIL.

The chain links TRBV7-2 to TRBJ2-7; 7 nucleotides match TRBD2. The CDR3 consists of 15 residues. Per germline, CDR1 SGHTA and CDR2 FQGNSA. The V and J ends lost 4 bases and 4 bases, in that order; junction bases with no gene match: 10. The CDR3 loop is CASSSPTGGRYEQYF. CDR3 DNA: TGTGCCAGCAGCTCCCCTACGGGCGGGAGATACGAGCAGTACTTC.